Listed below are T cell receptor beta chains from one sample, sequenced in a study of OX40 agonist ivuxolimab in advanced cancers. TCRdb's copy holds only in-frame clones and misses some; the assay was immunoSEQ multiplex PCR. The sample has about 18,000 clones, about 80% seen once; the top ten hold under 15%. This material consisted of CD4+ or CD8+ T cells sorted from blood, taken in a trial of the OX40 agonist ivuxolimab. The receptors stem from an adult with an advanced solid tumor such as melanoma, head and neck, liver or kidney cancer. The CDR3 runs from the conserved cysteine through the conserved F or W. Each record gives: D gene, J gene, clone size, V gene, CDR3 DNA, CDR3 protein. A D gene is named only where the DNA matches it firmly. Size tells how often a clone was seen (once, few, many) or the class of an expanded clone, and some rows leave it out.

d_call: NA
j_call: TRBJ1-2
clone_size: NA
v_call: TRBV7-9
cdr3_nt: TGTGCCAGCGGCTCATCTCCCCGGGGCTACACCTTC
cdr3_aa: CASGSSPRGYTF

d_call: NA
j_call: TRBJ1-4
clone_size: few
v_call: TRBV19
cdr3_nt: TGTGCCAGTAGTATAGGGGAGGGCGTTAATGAAAAACTGTTTTTT
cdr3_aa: CASSIGEGVNEKLFF

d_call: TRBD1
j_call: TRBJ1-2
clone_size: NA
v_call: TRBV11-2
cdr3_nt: TGTGCCAGCAGCTACAGGGGGCGAACCTATGGCTACACCTTC
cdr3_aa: CASSYRGRTYGYTF

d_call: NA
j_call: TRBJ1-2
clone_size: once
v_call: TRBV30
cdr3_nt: TGTGCCTGGAGCTTTTCCAGCCCTAACTATGGCTACACCTTC
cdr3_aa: CAWSFSSPNYGYTF

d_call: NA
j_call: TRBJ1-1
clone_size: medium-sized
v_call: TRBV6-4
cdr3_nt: TGTGCCAGCAGTGAATCCGTGGGGCATGAAGCTTTCTTT
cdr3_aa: CASSESVGHEAFF

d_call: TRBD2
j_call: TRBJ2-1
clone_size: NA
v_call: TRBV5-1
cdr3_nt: TGCGCCAGCGGGCTAGAAGCGGGAGGGTTCAATGAGCAGTTCTTC
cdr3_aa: CASGLEAGGFNEQFF

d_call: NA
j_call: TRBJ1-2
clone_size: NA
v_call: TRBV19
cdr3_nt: TGTGCCGTCCTCGCCGGGGCCGGGGGTTCCTCCCCTTATGGCTACACCTTC
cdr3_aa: CAVLAGAGGSSPYGYTF

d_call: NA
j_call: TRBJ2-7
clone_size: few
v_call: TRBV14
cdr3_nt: TGTGCCAGCAGCCTCAGAGCGCCGGGACAGCGGGGCTCCTACGAGCAGTACTTC
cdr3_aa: CASSLRAPGQRGSYEQYF

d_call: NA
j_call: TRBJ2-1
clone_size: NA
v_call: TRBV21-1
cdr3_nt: TGTGCCAGCCAAAGTAGCGGCTCCTACAATGAGCAGTTCTTC
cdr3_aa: CASQSSGSYNEQFF

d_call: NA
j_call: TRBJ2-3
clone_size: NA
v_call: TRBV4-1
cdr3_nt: TGCGCCAGCAGCCCTCCTTTTGGGGGTCGCACAGATACGCAGTATTTT
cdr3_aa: CASSPPFGGRTDTQYF

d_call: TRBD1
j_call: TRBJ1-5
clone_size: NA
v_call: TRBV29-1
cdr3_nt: TGCAGCGTGGGACAGGGGGGGAATCAGCCCCAGCATTTT
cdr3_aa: CSVGQGGNQPQHF

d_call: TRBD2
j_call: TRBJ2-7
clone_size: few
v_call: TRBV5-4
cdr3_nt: TGTGCCAGCAGCTTGGACCGAGCGGGAGTCTACGAGCAGTACTTC
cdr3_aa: CASSLDRAGVYEQYF

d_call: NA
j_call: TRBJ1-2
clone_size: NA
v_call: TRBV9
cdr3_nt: TGTGCCAGCAGCGCCACAGGGATCTATGGCTACACCTTC
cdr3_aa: CASSATGIYGYTF

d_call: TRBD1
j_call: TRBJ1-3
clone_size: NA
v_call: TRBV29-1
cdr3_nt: TGCAGCGTTGGGTTGGGACAGGTGGGAAACACCATATATTTT
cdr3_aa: CSVGLGQVGNTIYF

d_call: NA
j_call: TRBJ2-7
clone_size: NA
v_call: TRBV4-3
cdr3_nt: TGCGCCAGCAGCCAAGGGGATTCGTGGGGGACCTCCTACGAGCAGTACTTC
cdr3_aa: CASSQGDSWGTSYEQYF

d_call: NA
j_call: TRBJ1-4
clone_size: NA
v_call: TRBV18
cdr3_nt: TGTGCCAGCTCACCAGCGGAAAAACTGTTTTTT
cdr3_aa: CASSPAEKLFF

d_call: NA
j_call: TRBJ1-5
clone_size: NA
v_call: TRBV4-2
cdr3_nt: TGTGCCAGCAGCCCAGCCATGGACATTGATCAGCCCCAGCATTTT
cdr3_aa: CASSPAMDIDQPQHF

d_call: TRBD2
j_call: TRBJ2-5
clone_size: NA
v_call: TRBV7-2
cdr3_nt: TGTGCCAGCAGCTTAAGGACTAGCGGCCAAGAGACCCAGTACTTC
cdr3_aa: CASSLRTSGQETQYF

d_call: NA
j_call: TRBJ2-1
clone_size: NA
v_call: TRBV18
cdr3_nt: TGTGCCAGCTCACCACCAGGGGTAGATGAGCAGTTCTTC
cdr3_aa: CASSPPGVDEQFF

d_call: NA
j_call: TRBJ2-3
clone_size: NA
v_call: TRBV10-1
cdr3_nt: TGCGCCAGCAGTGAGTCAGGCACAGATACGCAGTATTTT
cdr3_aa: CASSESGTDTQYF

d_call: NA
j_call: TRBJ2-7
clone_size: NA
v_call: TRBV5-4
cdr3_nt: TGTGCCAGCAACCGAGGACAGTCTAAAAGCTACGAGCAGTACTTC
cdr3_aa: CASNRGQSKSYEQYF

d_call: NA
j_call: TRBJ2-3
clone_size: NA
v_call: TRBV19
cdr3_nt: TGTGCCAGTAGTATAGTAGGCGGACAGGGAGGGGCAGATACGCAGTATTTT
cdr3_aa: CASSIVGGQGGADTQYF

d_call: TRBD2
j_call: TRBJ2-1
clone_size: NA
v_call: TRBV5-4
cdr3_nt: TGTGCCAGCAGCTTGGGATTCGGGACTAGGAGTCAGAATGAGCAGTTCTTC
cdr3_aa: CASSLGFGTRSQNEQFF

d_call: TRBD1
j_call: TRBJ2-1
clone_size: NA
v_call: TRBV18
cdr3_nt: TGTGCCAGCTCCCAGGGGGTTGAGCAGTTCTTC
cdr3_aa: CASSQGVEQFF

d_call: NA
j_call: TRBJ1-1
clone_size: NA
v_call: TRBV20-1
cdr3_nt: TGCAGTGCTGAGCACACGGGGAGAGCTTTCTTT
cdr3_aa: CSAEHTGRAFF

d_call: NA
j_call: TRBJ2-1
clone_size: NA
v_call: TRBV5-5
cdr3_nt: TGTGCCAGCAGCTGGTCGGGTTACAATGAGCAGTTCTTC
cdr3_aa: CASSWSGYNEQFF

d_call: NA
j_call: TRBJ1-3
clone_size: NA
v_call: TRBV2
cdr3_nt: TGTGCCAGCAGTGGGACAGCCGGAAACACCATATATTTT
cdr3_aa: CASSGTAGNTIYF

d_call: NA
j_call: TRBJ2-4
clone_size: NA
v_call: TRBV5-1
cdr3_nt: TGCGCCAGCAGCTTGAGTCAGACCAAAAACATTCAGTACTTC
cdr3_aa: CASSLSQTKNIQYF

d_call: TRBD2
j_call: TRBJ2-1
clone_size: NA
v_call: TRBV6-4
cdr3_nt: TGTGCCAGCGCCCCGGGACTAGAATCATATGAGCAGTTCTTC
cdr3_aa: CASAPGLESYEQFF

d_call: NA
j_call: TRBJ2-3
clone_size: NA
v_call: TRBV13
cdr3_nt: TGTGCCAGCAGTCCGCTAGCGTTTAGCACAGATACGCAGTATTTT
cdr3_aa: CASSPLAFSTDTQYF

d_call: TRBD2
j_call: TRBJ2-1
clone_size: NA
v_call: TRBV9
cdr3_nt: TGTGCCAGCAGCGTAGTGGCGGGGGAAATCCGGATGGATGAGCAGTTCTTC
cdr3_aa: CASSVVAGEIRMDEQFF

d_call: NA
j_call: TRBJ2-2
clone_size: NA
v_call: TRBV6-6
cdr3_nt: TGTGCCAGCACCGAAGTGGGACGAAAGCTGTTTTTT
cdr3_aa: CASTEVGRKLFF

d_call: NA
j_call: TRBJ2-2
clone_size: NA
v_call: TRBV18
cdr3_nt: TGTGCCAGCTCACCAGCGGGGCATATGAACACCGGGGAGCTGTTTTTT
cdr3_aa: CASSPAGHMNTGELFF

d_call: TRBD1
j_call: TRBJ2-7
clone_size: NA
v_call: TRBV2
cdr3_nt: TGTGCCAGCAGCCGAGCTGGACAGGGGAGCTACGAGCAGTACTTC
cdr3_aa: CASSRAGQGSYEQYF

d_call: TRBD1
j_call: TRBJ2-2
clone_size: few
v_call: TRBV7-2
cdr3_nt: TGTGCCAGCACCCCCCGAGACAGGGTCGGATCCGGGGAGCTGTTTTTT
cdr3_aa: CASTPRDRVGSGELFF

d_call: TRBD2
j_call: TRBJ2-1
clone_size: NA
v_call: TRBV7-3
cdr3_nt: TGTGCCAGCAGCACTTTAGCGGGGGAGTGGAATGAGCAGTTCTTC
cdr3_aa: CASSTLAGEWNEQFF

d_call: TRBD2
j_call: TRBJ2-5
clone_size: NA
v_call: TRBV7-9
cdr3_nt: TGTGCCAGCAGCCCCCCCAGTGCGGGGGGTCAAGAGACCCAGTACTTC
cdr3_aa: CASSPPSAGGQETQYF

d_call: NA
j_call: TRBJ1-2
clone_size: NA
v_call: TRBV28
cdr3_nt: TGTGCCAGCAGTTTCCGCTCGACAGTGCGGGGCTACACCTTC
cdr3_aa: CASSFRSTVRGYTF

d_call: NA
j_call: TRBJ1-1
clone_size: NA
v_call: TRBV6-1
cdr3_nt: TGTGCCAGCAGCGAAAAACCGCTCCGGCAGGACACTGAAGCTTTCTTT
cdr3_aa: CASSEKPLRQDTEAFF

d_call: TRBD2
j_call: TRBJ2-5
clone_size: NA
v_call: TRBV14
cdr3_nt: TGTGCCAGCAGCCTACTAGCGGGAGTAGGAGAGACCCAGTACTTC
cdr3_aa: CASSLLAGVGETQYF

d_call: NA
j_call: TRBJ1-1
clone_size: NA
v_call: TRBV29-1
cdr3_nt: TGCAGCGTACAGGGAAGGGGAAACACTGAAGCTTTCTTT
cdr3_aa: CSVQGRGNTEAFF

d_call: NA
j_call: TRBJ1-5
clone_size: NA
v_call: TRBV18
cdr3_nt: TGTGCCAGCTCACCAGGACACGATAGCAATCAGCCCCAGCATTTT
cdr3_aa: CASSPGHDSNQPQHF

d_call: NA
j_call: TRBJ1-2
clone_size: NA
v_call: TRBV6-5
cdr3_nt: TGTGCCAGCAGTTACTCGTTAGATTCCCTCTATGGCTACACCTTC
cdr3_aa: CASSYSLDSLYGYTF

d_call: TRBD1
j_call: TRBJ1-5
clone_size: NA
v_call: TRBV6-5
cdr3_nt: TGTGCCAGCAGTTCGACCGGGACAGGGGGCGGTCAGCCCCAGCATTTT
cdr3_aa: CASSSTGTGGGQPQHF

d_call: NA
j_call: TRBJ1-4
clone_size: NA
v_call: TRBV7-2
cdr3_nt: TGTGCCAGCAGCCGACGACTGGGCGAAAAACTGTTTTTT
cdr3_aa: CASSRRLGEKLFF

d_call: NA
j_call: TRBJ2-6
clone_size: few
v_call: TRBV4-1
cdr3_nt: TGCGCCAGCAGCCTAGAGGATGGGGCCAACGTCCTGACTTTC
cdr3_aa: CASSLEDGANVLTF

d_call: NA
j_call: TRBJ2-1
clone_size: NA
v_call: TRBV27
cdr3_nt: TGTGCCAGCAGTTTGGGCCGGGGTACCTACAATGAGCAGTTCTTC
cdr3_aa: CASSLGRGTYNEQFF

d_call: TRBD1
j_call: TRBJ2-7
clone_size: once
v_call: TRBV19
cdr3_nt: TGTGCCAGTAGTAGGCTCGAACCGGGACAGGGTCGAGAGCAGTACTTC
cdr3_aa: CASSRLEPGQGREQYF

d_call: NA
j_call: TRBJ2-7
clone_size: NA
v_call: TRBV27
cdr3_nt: TGTGCCAGCAGTTCGTGGCGGGGCCCCTGGGACGAGCAGTACTTC
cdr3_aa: CASSSWRGPWDEQYF